These T cell receptor beta chains were read from a single sample in a study of human T cells and chemical hapten exposure. TCRdb used MiXCR to reprocess the RACE reads, holding one entry per CDR3 protein. Counted here are around 260,000 distinct CDR3 sequences, 7% to 10% occurring once; the ten biggest clones make up 2% to 3%. Material: whole blood, obtained in connection with sensitization to the hapten diphenylcyclopropenone (DPC). Receptor source: a woman between 35 and 50 years old with alopecia areata. Some clones in this sample may be carry-over from other donors' samples. Each CDR3 is given with its conserved first and last residue. D genes are given only for firm matches. For some rows the clone size is stated as once, few or many, or as a class when expanded; others skip it.

V: TRBV3-1
J: TRBJ2-1
size: few
D: TRBD2
CDR3: CASSQWAGLAGEDAYNEQFF
DNA: TGTGCCAGCAGCCAATGGGCGGGACTAGCGGGAGAAGACGCCTACAATGAGCAGTTCTTC

V: TRBV2
J: TRBJ1-2
size: NA
D: NA
CDR3: CALFRYQGSGYTF
DNA: TGTGCCTTATTTAGGTACCAGGGCAGTGGCTACACCTTC

V: TRBV20-1
J: TRBJ2-3
size: NA
D: TRBD2
CDR3: CSASGSSGRATDTQYF
DNA: TGCAGTGCTAGTGGGTCTAGCGGGAGGGCGACAGATACGCAGTATTTT

V: TRBV6-5
J: TRBJ1-2
size: few
D: NA
CDR3: CASSYSLAGQTYGYTF
DNA: TGTGCCAGCAGTTACTCGCTCGCTGGTCAGACCTATGGCTACACCTTC

V: TRBV29-1
J: TRBJ1-1
size: few
D: NA
CDR3: CSVVRGQTEAFF
DNA: TGCAGCGTTGTTCGGGGGCAAACTGAAGCTTTCTTT

V: TRBV2
J: TRBJ2-2
size: few
D: NA
CDR3: CASSEAGRGAGELFF
DNA: TGTGCCAGCAGTGAAGCAGGAAGAGGGGCCGGGGAGCTGTTTTTT

V: TRBV6-5
J: TRBJ1-2
size: NA
D: NA
CDR3: CAVQEGYGYTF
DNA: TGTGCTGTGCAGGAGGGCTATGGCTACACCTTC

V: TRBV3-1
J: TRBJ2-7
size: many
D: TRBD2
CDR3: CASSPSSAGAYEQYF
DNA: TGTGCCAGCAGCCCCTCGTCGGCGGGAGCCTACGAGCAGTACTTC

V: TRBV7-9
J: TRBJ1-1
size: few
D: TRBD1
CDR3: CASSPSWGQEAFF
DNA: TGTGCCAGCAGCCCGAGTTGGGGACAGGAAGCTTTCTTT

V: TRBV6-5
J: TRBJ2-7
size: few
D: NA
CDR3: CASSYSNLDEQYF
DNA: TGTGCCAGCAGTTACTCGAATCTCGACGAGCAGTACTTC

V: TRBV29-1
J: TRBJ2-7
size: few
D: NA
CDR3: CSVYGPSYEQYF
DNA: TGCAGCGTTTATGGACCCTCCTACGAGCAGTACTTC

V: TRBV14
J: TRBJ2-7
size: NA
D: NA
CDR3: CASSQGVGRRMQYF
DNA: TGTGCCAGCAGCCAAGGGGTCGGCAGGCGGATGCAGTACTTC

V: TRBV29-1
J: TRBJ2-7
size: once
D: NA
CDR3: CSVEEHGAYEQYF
DNA: TGCAGCGTTGAAGAACACGGCGCCTACGAGCAGTACTTC

V: TRBV5-1
J: TRBJ2-1
size: NA
D: NA
CDR3: CASSPLPGGELYNEQFF
DNA: TGCGCCAGCAGCCCCCTACCCGGCGGGGAGCTTTACAATGAGCAGTTCTTC

V: TRBV6-6
J: TRBJ2-1
size: many
D: TRBD2
CDR3: CASSYSGTSYNEQFF
DNA: TGTGCCAGCAGTTACTCAGGGACTAGCTACAATGAGCAGTTCTTC

V: TRBV7-9
J: TRBJ1-5
size: many
D: NA
CDR3: CASSLSDSYQPQHF
DNA: TGTGCCAGCAGCTTGTCGGACAGTTATCAGCCCCAGCATTTT

V: TRBV29-1
J: TRBJ2-3
size: few
D: TRBD2
CDR3: CSVERLAGGNTQYF
DNA: TGCAGCGTTGAAAGACTAGCGGGAGGAAATACGCAGTATTTT

V: TRBV6-6
J: TRBJ2-5
size: NA
D: TRBD2
CDR3: CASRLGTSETQYF
DNA: TGTGCCAGCAGATTAGGGACTAGTGAGACCCAGTACTTC

V: TRBV28
J: TRBJ2-3
size: NA
D: TRBD2
CDR3: CASTTLAGGNPDTQYF
DNA: TGTGCCAGCACCACCTTGGCGGGAGGTAACCCAGATACGCAGTATTTT

V: TRBV20-1
J: TRBJ2-1
size: few
D: NA
CDR3: CSARVEATISYNEQFF
DNA: TGCAGTGCTAGAGTCGAAGCGACCATCTCCTACAATGAGCAGTTCTTC

V: TRBV28
J: TRBJ1-6
size: NA
D: TRBD1
CDR3: CASSLSTGANSPLHF
DNA: TGTGCCAGCAGTTTAAGTACAGGGGCGAATTCACCCCTCCACTTT

V: TRBV7-9
J: TRBJ2-7
size: NA
D: NA
CDR3: CASSLEDRSSYEQYF
DNA: TGTGCCAGCAGCTTAGAAGACAGGAGCTCCTACGAGCAGTACTTC

V: TRBV6-6
J: TRBJ2-2
size: few
D: TRBD2
CDR3: CASSYVLTSSGELFF
DNA: TGTGCCAGCAGTTACGTCCTGACTAGCTCCGGGGAGCTGTTTTTT

V: TRBV29-1
J: TRBJ1-2
size: few
D: TRBD1
CDR3: CSVRTGGSTYGYTF
DNA: TGCAGCGTCCGGACAGGGGGCTCTACCTATGGCTACACCTTC

V: TRBV7-9
J: TRBJ1-1
size: NA
D: NA
CDR3: CASSQERANTEAFF
DNA: TGTGCCAGCAGCCAAGAGCGGGCGAACACTGAAGCTTTCTTT

V: TRBV7-2
J: TRBJ2-3
size: few
D: NA
CDR3: CVSSPGADTQYF
DNA: TGTGTCAGCAGCCCTGGAGCAGATACGCAGTATTTT

V: TRBV6-1
J: TRBJ2-5
size: few
D: NA
CDR3: CASTEYIYQETQYF
DNA: TGTGCCAGCACCGAATATATTTACCAAGAGACCCAGTACTTC

V: TRBV29-1
J: TRBJ1-1
size: few
D: TRBD1
CDR3: CSSIDRGNGNTEAFF
DNA: TGCAGCTCTATAGACAGGGGGAATGGGAACACTGAAGCTTTCTTT

V: TRBV28
J: TRBJ2-1
size: NA
D: TRBD2
CDR3: CASSFRTSGRQNEQFF
DNA: TGTGCCAGCAGTTTCCGGACTAGCGGGAGACAGAATGAGCAGTTCTTC

V: TRBV29-1
J: TRBJ2-1
size: many
D: TRBD2
CDR3: CSVFPGLVPSEQFF
DNA: TGCAGCGTTTTCCCGGGACTAGTCCCCAGTGAGCAGTTCTTC

V: TRBV15
J: TRBJ2-2
size: few
D: NA
CDR3: CATSSHRGGTGELFF
DNA: TGTGCCACCAGCAGCCACAGGGGAGGAACCGGGGAGCTGTTTTTT

V: TRBV20-1
J: TRBJ2-7
size: few
D: TRBD2
CDR3: CSTIAGSSYEQYF
DNA: TGCAGTACAATAGCGGGTTCCTCCTACGAGCAGTACTTC

V: TRBV7-9
J: TRBJ2-7
size: NA
D: NA
CDR3: CASSPQPGTLAYEQYF
DNA: TGTGCCAGCAGCCCTCAGCCCGGGACGCTAGCCTACGAGCAGTACTTC

V: TRBV12-3/TRBV12-4
J: TRBJ1-1
size: NA
D: TRBD1
CDR3: CASSPYPDRVNTEAFF
DNA: TGTGCCAGCAGTCCATACCCGGACAGGGTGAACACTGAAGCTTTCTTT

V: TRBV7-3
J: TRBJ2-5
size: NA
D: NA
CDR3: CASSLNPKETQYF
DNA: TGTGCCAGCAGCTTAAACCCCAAAGAGACCCAGTACTTC

V: TRBV6-5
J: TRBJ1-5
size: NA
D: TRBD1
CDR3: CASSGRGFQPQHF
DNA: TGTGCCAGCAGTGGCAGGGGGTTCCAGCCCCAGCATTTT

V: TRBV12-3/TRBV12-4
J: TRBJ2-2
size: few
D: TRBD1
CDR3: CASSRDRAYTGELFF
DNA: TGTGCCAGCAGTCGCGACAGGGCCTACACCGGGGAGCTGTTTTTT

V: TRBV7-2
J: TRBJ1-4
size: many
D: NA
CDR3: CASSFGSRGEKLFF
DNA: TGTGCCAGCAGCTTTGGAAGTAGGGGTGAAAAACTGTTTTTT

V: TRBV2
J: TRBJ2-1
size: few
D: TRBD2
CDR3: CASNAWPGLAGAREEQFF
DNA: TGTGCCAGTAACGCCTGGCCGGGACTAGCGGGAGCGCGTGAGGAGCAGTTCTTC